Following are 29 T cell receptor beta chains from one sample sequenced in a study of response to subunit inactivated influenza vaccine. MiXCR, run by TCRdb on the RT-PCR reads, gives a single entry per CDR3 protein. The sample lists approximately 520,000 distinct CDR3 sequences, about 15% occurring once. Source: CD4+ T cells sorted from PBMCs, taken roughly 24 months after vaccination. These receptors were obtained from a man between 50 and 69 years old who received an inactivated influenza vaccine.

This clonotype has just a few counts. The chain couples TRBV14 to TRBJ1-6; 9 bases agree with TRBD1. There are 14 residues in the CDR3. V shed 5 bases and J 10 bases; nucleotides not matched to a gene: 6. CDR1 is SGHDN and CDR2 is FVKESK in the germline V gene. The CDR3 bases are TGTGCCAGCAGCTCGGACAGGGGAGGATCACCCCTCCACTTT. This translates into CASSSDRGGSPLHF.

This clonotype was counted at least ten times. The rearrangement links TRBV7-9 to TRBJ2-3; D uncertain. The CDR3 extends over 13 amino acids. V lost 1 base and J 4 bases, leaving 6 bases between the germline ends. CDR1 and CDR2 (germline): SEHNR, FQNEAQ (reference sequence). This chain's CDR3 is CASSLGSPDTQYF. The CDR3 coding sequence is TGTGCCAGCAGCTTAGGCAGTCCAGATACGCAGTATTTT.

The sample holds many counts of this clonotype. The CDR3 reads CASSGRPGTGTYGYTF. Here the CDR3 DNA reads TGTGCCAGCAGTGGACGCCCCGGGACAGGGACCTATGGCTACACCTTC. This chain joins TRBV25-1 and TRBJ1-2; 9 bases are a match to TRBD1. Unmatched junction bases numbered 10, after V lost 4 bases and J lost 4 bases. This CDR3 is 16 amino acids long. Per the germline V gene, CDR1 is MGHDK and CDR2 is SYGVNS.

This clonotype was seen only a few times. The chain joins TRBV7-2 to TRBJ1-6; D might be TRBD1 (6 bases). The V and J ends lost 0 bases and 0 bases respectively, with 12 bases between them. This CDR3 is built from 18 residues. CDR1 is SGHTA, CDR2 FQGNSA, per germline. The CDR3 DNA reads TGTGCCAGCAGCTTAGCGGCACAGGGTCACTCCTATAATTCACCCCTCCACTTT. Protein: CASSLAAQGHSYNSPLHF.

The chain carries TRBV29-1 and TRBJ2-3; D unresolved. V lost 4 bases and J lost 3, with 8 bases in between. CDR1 is SQVTM and CDR2 is ANQGSEA in the germline V gene. The length of the CDR3 is 12 residues. DNA of the CDR3: TGCAGCGTTGTTAGTGTTACAGATACGCAGTATTTT. It is translated as CSVVSVTDTQYF.

In its sample, this clonotype was seen a few times. The chain recombines TRBV7-2 with TRBJ2-7; possibly TRBD2 for D (5 bases). Trimming removed 5 bases from V and 6 bases from J, with 14 bases in between. Germline V lookup: CDR1 SGHTA, CDR2 FQGNSA. This CDR3 has 13 residues. CDR3 sequence (DNA): TGTGCCAGCAGCACTCAGACTATCTCCGAGCAGTACTTC. Encoded protein: CASSTQTISEQYF. The full variable domain, with the rest looked up from reference TRBV7-2 and TRBJ2-7, is GAGVSQSPSNKVTEKGKDVELRCDPISGHTALYWYRQSLGQGLEFLIYFQGNSAPDKSGLPSDRFSAERTGGSVSTLTIQRTQQEDSAVYLCASSTQTISEQYFGPGTRLTVT.

The chain employs TRBV29-1 and TRBJ2-7; D unclear. The CDR3 totals 12 residues. Per germline, CDR1 SQVTM and CDR2 ANQGSEA. Trimming took 2 bases from V and 0 from J, leaving 5 bases between them. The CDR3 DNA is TGCAGCGTTGAAATGGGCTCCTACGAGCAGTACTTC. Encoded protein: CSVEMGSYEQYF.

The CDR3 region is CAISEGATGAEKLFF. The CDR3, as DNA: TGTGCCATCAGTGAGGGGGCGACAGGGGCTGAAAAACTGTTTTTT. The chain has TRBV10-3 and TRBJ1-4, with 8 bases aligning to TRBD1. Germline V gene lookup returns CDR1 ENHRY and CDR2 SYGVKD. The CDR3 is 15 amino acids. After removal of 2 bases from V and 7 bases from J, the junction contained 6 bases not matched to a gene.

The rearrangement links TRBV20-1 to TRBJ2-1; D is unresolved. This CDR3 has 15 amino acids. V was trimmed by 5 bases and J by 0 bases, leaving 14 bases between them. Germline CDR1 reads DFQATT; CDR2 reads SNEGSKA (reference sequence). The CDR3 DNA reads as TGCAGTGCTCCCTTGGCGGCCAGCTCCTACAATGAGCAGTTCTTC. Its translation: CSAPLAASSYNEQFF.

This clonotype was detected only a few times. The chain employs TRBV4-2 and TRBJ1-2; TRBD1 might be the D (6 bases). The CDR3 totals 13 residues. Germline loops: CDR1 LGHNA, CDR2 YNFKEQ. Trimming pared 4 bases from V and 8 bases from J, leaving 14 bases between. DNA for the CDR3: TGTGCCAGCAGCCTGCCCCCGCAGGGGGGCTACACCTTC. Translated, it gives CASSLPPQGGYTF.

V and J are TRBV6-5 and TRBJ2-7; 10 positions match TRBD2. The V gene's germline CDR1 is MNHEY and CDR2 SVGAGI. Trimming at V came to 4 bases and at J to 6 bases, leaving 9 bases not matched to a gene. This CDR3 spans 15 amino acids. The CDR3 nucleotides read TGTGCCAGCAGTTTAAATAGCGGGAGGAGGAGCGAGCAGTACTTC. As protein: CASSLNSGRRSEQYF.

This clonotype was picked up a small number of times. The CDR3 DNA sequence: TGTGCCAGCAGCCAAGGTTTCGGCACCATGAACACTGAAGCTTTCTTT. This codes for CASSQGFGTMNTEAFF. The V call is TRBV3-1, the J call TRBJ1-1; no clear D gene. The CDR3 has 16 residues. CDR1 is LGHDT, CDR2 YNNKEL, per germline (reference sequence). Trimming took off 1 base at V and 0 bases at J, with 12 bases between the two ends. Combining the CDR3 with reference TRBV3-1 and TRBJ1-1 gives the whole variable domain DTAVSQTPKYLVTQMGNDKSIKCEQNLGHDTMYWYKQDSKKFLKIMFSYNNKELIINETVPNRFSPKSPDKAHLNLHINSLELGDSAVYFCASSQGFGTMNTEAFFGQGTRLTVV.

This clonotype was counted only a few times. The rearrangement links TRBV4-1 to TRBJ2-7; 10 nucleotides agree with TRBD1. V trimming: 6 bases; J trimming: 2 bases; junction bases outside the gene matches: 7. Germline CDR1 reads MGHRA; CDR2 reads YSYEKL. CDR3 size: 15 residues. The CDR3 DNA reads TGCGCCAGCAGATGGGACAGGGGTGTAGCCTACGAGCAGTACTTC. Its protein is CASRWDRGVAYEQYF.

The chain combines TRBV6-1 with TRBJ2-1; TRBD2 matches at 8 bases. Germline V gene sequence: CDR1 MNHNS, CDR2 SASEGT. Trimming at V came to 4 bases and at J to 8 bases, leaving 4 bases not matched to a gene. CDR3 size: 13 residues. The CDR3 nucleotides are TGTGCCAGCAGTGCCACGGGGGGGTATGAGCAGTTCTTC. Encoded protein: CASSATGGYEQFF.

This rearrangement joins TRBV7-6 to TRBJ2-7; the match to TRBD1 covers 9 bases. Germline V gene data show CDR1 as SGHVS and CDR2 as FNYEAQ. V shed 5 bases and J 3 bases; nucleotides not matched to a gene: 5. This CDR3 has 14 residues. The CDR3 is CASSRTGVDYEQYF. CDR3 nucleotide sequence: TGTGCCAGCAGCCGGACAGGGGTGGACTACGAGCAGTACTTC.

In this sample, this clonotype turned up a few times. The CDR3 region has the DNA TGTGCCAGCAGTTATGGCAGGACTACAGATACGCAGTATTTT. As protein: CASSYGRTTDTQYF. The chain couples TRBV6-2 or TRBV6-3 to TRBJ2-3; the D gene is possibly TRBD2 (5 bases). V was pared by 3 bases and J by 3 bases, with 10 bases between. The CDR3 is made up of 14 amino acids. Germline V gene lookup returns CDR1 MNHEY and CDR2 SVGEGT.

This chain connects TRBV2 to TRBJ2-5; D perhaps matches TRBD2 (6 bases). The ends were cut back, 3 bases at V and 4 bases at J, with 24 bases in the middle. The CDR3 sequence is 18 residues long. Germline CDR1 and CDR2: SNHLY and FYNNEI. The CDR3 nucleotides read TGTGCCAGCAGTGAGGGTCTAGCGTCGAGAAGAGTGGGAGAGACCCAGTACTTC. It is translated as CASSEGLASRRVGETQYF. The variable domain in full, completed from reference TRBV2 and TRBJ2-5, reads EPEVTQTPSHQVTQMGQEVILRCVPISNHLYFYWYRQILGQKVEFLVSFYNNEISEKSEIFDDQFSVERPDGSNFTLKIRSTKLEDSAMYFCASSEGLASRRVGETQYFGPGTRLLVL.

There are a few counts of this clonotype. V usage is TRBV5-1 and J usage is TRBJ2-2; the match to TRBD1 covers 7 bases. Trimming took 3 bases from V and 5 from J; bases not matched to a gene: 10. This CDR3 comprises 16 residues. Germline V gene data show CDR1 as SGHRS and CDR2 as YFSETQ. The CDR3: CASSSQGDSRTGELFF. Written as DNA, the CDR3 is TGCGCCAGCAGCTCGCAAGGGGACAGCCGAACCGGGGAGCTGTTTTTT.

This clonotype occurred many times. CDR3 nucleotides: TGTGCCAGCAGCCAGGGACCGGTCCTTTTCCAGTACTTC. This encodes CASSQGPVLFQYF. The V gene is TRBV27, the J gene TRBJ2-5, with D tentatively TRBD1 or TRBD2 (5 bases each). This CDR3 is 13 amino acids long. Germline CDR1 reads MNHEY; CDR2 reads SMNVEV (reference sequence). V lost 6 bases and J 10 bases, leaving 18 bases between the germline ends.

This chain uses TRBV5-1 with TRBJ2-3; TRBD1 matches 9 bases. V lost 4 bases and J lost 6; bases outside the gene matches: 6. The CDR3 length is 14 residues. The germline V gene has CDR1 SGHRS and CDR2 YFSETQ. The CDR3 is CASSEGTGKDTQYF. The CDR3 coding sequence is TGCGCCAGCAGCGAAGGGACAGGGAAGGATACGCAGTATTTT.

This clonotype was counted a few times. The rearrangement joins TRBV4-3 to TRBJ1-5; D possibly corresponds to TRBD1 (5 bases). Trimming took 4 bases from V and 7 from J, leaving 11 bases between them. The CDR3 is made up of 13 amino acids. CDR1 is LGHNA and CDR2 is YSLEER in the germline V gene. In DNA, the CDR3 is TGCGCCAGCAGCCTTCGACGGGACCAGCCCCAGCATTTT. The encoded protein is CASSLRRDQPQHF.

This chain joins TRBV6-5 and TRBJ2-7; D is perhaps TRBD2 (5 bases). Germline CDR1 MNHEY, CDR2 SVGAGI. This CDR3 has 15 residues. Trimming stripped 0 bases from V and 4 bases from J, with 13 bases between. CDR3 coding DNA: TGTGCCAGCAGTTACTCGATACGGGGATCGTACGAGCAGTACTTC. It is translated as CASSYSIRGSYEQYF.

This chain joins TRBV6-1 and TRBJ2-3; 11 bases are a match to TRBD2. J was trimmed by 0 bases and V by 6 bases; bases with no gene match: 11. This CDR3 has 18 amino acids. Germline values: CDR1 MNHNS, CDR2 SASEGT. The CDR3 sequence: CASRGPHGLAGSTDTQYF. The CDR3 DNA follows: TGTGCCAGCAGGGGACCTCATGGACTAGCGGGTAGCACAGATACGCAGTATTTT.

This clonotype was detected only a few times. The chain combines TRBV7-8 with TRBJ1-1, with D unclear. The germline V gene has CDR1 SGHVS and CDR2 FQNEAQ. Trimming pared 5 bases from V and 4 bases from J, leaving 17 bases between. This CDR3 contains 15 residues. The CDR3 loop reads CASSPRSRIGTEAFF. CDR3 in DNA: TGTGCCAGCAGCCCTCGATCTCGAATCGGCACTGAAGCTTTCTTT.

This clonotype has more than one count but fewer than ten. The chain has TRBV28 and TRBJ2-7, with D perhaps TRBD1 (6 bases). Germline CDR1 MDHEN, CDR2 SYDVKM. The CDR3 spans 14 residues. Trimming left V 3 bases short and J 2 bases short, with 11 bases between. CDR3 loop: CASSFDRRTYEQYF. For the CDR3, the DNA is TGTGCCAGCAGTTTTGACAGGAGAACCTACGAGCAGTACTTC. Complete variable domain (other parts from reference TRBV28 and TRBJ2-7): DVKVTQSSRYLVKRTGEKVFLECVQDMDHENMFWYRQDPGLGLRLIYFSYDVKMKEKGDIPEGYSVSREKKERFSLILESASTNQTSMYLCASSFDRRTYEQYFGPGTRLTVT.

This clonotype was counted between two and nine times. The chain has TRBV12-3 or TRBV12-4 and TRBJ1-2; D is undetermined. This CDR3 spans 15 amino acids. Trimming left V 2 bases short and J 2 bases short, with 12 bases between. CDR3 nucleotides: TGTGCCAGCAGTTTATCGGTTTTGGGAAACTATGGCTACACCTTC. It codes for CASSLSVLGNYGYTF.

The V gene is TRBV9, the J gene TRBJ1-6; D might be TRBD1 (5 bases). Germline CDR1 SGDLS, CDR2 YYNGEE. CDR3 length: 14 residues. Trimming stripped 4 bases from V and 6 bases from J, with 11 bases between. Here the CDR3 reads CASSPNGGNSPLHF. As DNA, the CDR3 is TGTGCCAGCAGCCCAAACGGGGGTAATTCACCCCTCCACTTT.

V and J are TRBV9 and TRBJ1-6, with D possibly being TRBD1 (6 bases). Deletions cut 3 bases from V and 5 bases from J, with 12 bases between. Germline V gives CDR1 SGDLS, CDR2 YYNGEE. CDR3 length equals 15 residues. The CDR3 region has the DNA TGTGCCAGCAGCGGTCCGGGACACAATAATTCACCCCTCCACTTT. Amino acids: CASSGPGHNNSPLHF.

The chain recombines TRBV10-2 with TRBJ2-7; D may be TRBD1 (5 bases). The CDR3 spans 13 residues. CDR1 is WSHSY, CDR2 SAAADI, per germline. The germline V and J ends were trimmed by 11 bases and 2 bases, with 16 bases remaining between them. The DNA for the CDR3 is TGCGCCTCAGGATCAGGGCTCACCTACGAGCAGTACTTC. Its protein is CASGSGLTYEQYF.